The 12 T cell receptor beta chains in this list originate from one sample, sequenced in a study of T cell clonotyping in hematopoietic cell transplantation. Sequencing used immunoSEQ multiplex PCR; TCRdb keeps in-frame clones, though not all of them. The repertoire holds tens of thousands of clones, with 90% to 96% as singletons. Noted time point: recipient sample about 28 days before transplant, after cytoreduction. Sequencing used peripheral blood mononuclear cells, obtained before stem cell transplant. These receptor sequences come from a woman aged 50 to 60 with acute myeloid leukemia. Some clones in this sample may be carry-over from other donors' samples.

This chain connects TRBV4-2 to TRBJ2-2; D is tentatively TRBD1 or TRBD2 (5 bases each). CDR1 LGHNA and CDR2 YNFKEQ come from the germline V gene. Trimming stripped 7 bases from V and 7 bases from J, with 7 bases between. This CDR3 is built from 11 residues. CDR3 DNA sequence: TGTGCCAGCATGGGGGTCGGGGAGCTGTTTTTT. This sequence encodes CASMGVGELFF.

CDR3 residues: CASSLESRVHEQYF. DNA for the CDR3: TGTGCCAGCAGCTTAGAAAGCAGGGTCCACGAGCAGTACTTC. The rearrangement uses TRBV7-9 and TRBJ2-7, with D perhaps TRBD1 (5 bases). Germline loops: CDR1 SEHNR, CDR2 FQNEAQ (reference sequence). CDR3 length equals 14 residues. V was cut by 1 base and J by 5 bases, with 12 bases left in between.

The rearrangement uses TRBV7-9 and TRBJ2-3; D is perhaps TRBD1 or TRBD2 (5 bases each). Per germline, CDR1 SEHNR and CDR2 FQNEAQ (reference sequence). This CDR3 region has 15 residues. Trimming left V 3 bases short and J 2 bases short, with 12 bases between. CDR3 nucleotide sequence: TGTGCCAGCAGCTTGAGGGCAGGGCCCACAGATACGCAGTATTTT. Encoded protein: CASSLRAGPTDTQYF.

The CDR3 sequence is CASSLQGVLAGAITDTQYF. CDR3 DNA sequence: TGTGCCAGCAGTTTGCAGGGGGTACTAGCGGGAGCAATTACAGATACGCAGTATTTT. J is TRBJ2-3 and V is TRBV28; 11 bases map to TRBD2. The CDR3 has 19 amino acids. The junction had 14 bases not matched to a gene; V was cut back by 3 bases and J by 3 bases. The germline V gene has CDR1 MDHEN and CDR2 SYDVKM.

V and J are TRBV5-1 and TRBJ2-7, with a possible D match to TRBD1 (6 bases). V gave up 5 bases and J gave up 3 bases, with 12 bases separating them. CDR3 length equals 13 residues. Germline-derived CDR1 and CDR2 are SGHRS and YFSETQ. The CDR3 nucleotides read TGCGCCAGCAGGATAGGACAGAGCTACGAGCAGTACTTC. Its translation: CASRIGQSYEQYF.

This rearrangement joins TRBV6-1 to TRBJ1-2; TRBD1 might be the D (6 bases). From germline, CDR1 is MNHNS and CDR2 SASEGT. CDR3 length: 17 residues. The V gene lost 4 bases and the J gene lost 5 bases, with 23 bases spanning the gap. The CDR3, as DNA: TGTGCCAGCAGTGTACTGTTCCTGGACAGACCTCTTTATGGCTACACCTTC. Its translation: CASSVLFLDRPLYGYTF.

This sequence joins TRBV29-1 and TRBJ2-2, with 7 bases that match TRBD2. The CDR3 is 14 residues long. Per the germline V gene, CDR1 is SQVTM and CDR2 is ANQGSEA. Trimming removed 8 bases from V and 2 bases from J; junction bases left unmatched: 8. CDR3 region: CSFIGGGNTGELFF. Here the CDR3 DNA reads TGCAGCTTTATCGGCGGGGGAAACACCGGGGAGCTGTTTTTT.

The chain couples TRBV4-1 to TRBJ1-5; no firm D call. This CDR3 spans 14 amino acids. The germline gives CDR1 MGHRA, CDR2 YSYEKL. V lost 3 bases, J lost 8 bases, and 14 bases lay in between. CDR3 nucleotides: TGCGCCAGCAGCCACCTGGGCTACGGGGAGCCCCAGCATTTT. Protein sequence: CASSHLGYGEPQHF.

This rearrangement joins TRBV9 to TRBJ2-5; a possible D gene is TRBD2 (5 bases). The CDR3 is 13 residues long. Germline loops: CDR1 SGDLS, CDR2 YYNGEE. The V end was cut by 0 bases, the J end by 5 bases, with 8 bases between. CDR3 protein: CASSVVPGETQYF. The DNA for the CDR3 is TGTGCCAGCAGCGTAGTTCCGGGGGAGACCCAGTACTTC.

CDR3 bases: TGTGCCAGCAGCTACGTCCCGGGACCTTCGAACACCGGGGAGCTGTTTTTT. Its protein product is CASSYVPGPSNTGELFF. The rearrangement joins TRBV9 to TRBJ2-2, with D perhaps being TRBD1 or TRBD2 (5 bases each). Per the germline V gene, CDR1 is SGDLS and CDR2 is YYNGEE. CDR3 length: 17 amino acids. Between the trimmed V and J ends, which lost 4 bases and 0 bases, there was a span of 16 bases.

V usage is TRBV5-1 and J usage is TRBJ2-5; D possibly corresponds to TRBD1 (6 bases). Deletions cut 5 bases from V and 4 bases from J, with 15 bases between. This CDR3 is 14 amino acids long. Germline CDR1 SGHRS, CDR2 YFSETQ. The CDR3 reads CASRDSLRAETQYF. The CDR3 DNA reads TGCGCCAGCAGGGACAGTCTTAGGGCAGAGACCCAGTACTTC. Using reference TRBV5-1 and TRBJ2-5 for the parts outside the CDR3, the full variable domain is KAGVTQTPRYLIKTRGQQVTLSCSPISGHRSVSWYQQTPGQGLQFLFEYFSETQRNKGNFPGRFSGRQFSNSRSEMNVSTLELGDSALYLCASRDSLRAETQYFGPGTRLLVL.

V and J are TRBV6-1 and TRBJ1-5, with a tentative D call TRBD1 (6 bases). Germline V gene sequence: CDR1 MNHNS, CDR2 SASEGT. The V end was cut by 4 bases, the J end by 6 bases, with 13 bases between. CDR3 size: 14 residues. This CDR3 reads CASSVQGPGQPQHF. The CDR3 nucleotides read TGTGCCAGCAGTGTACAGGGCCCCGGTCAGCCCCAGCATTTT.